A single sample is the source of the 25 T cell receptor beta chains below, sequenced in a study of human T cells and chemical hapten exposure listed by TCRdb under 2021. What this sample's time point label stands for: patch test 1, 2 weeks after DPC sensitization. The label giving this sample's treatment or condition can be read as: therapeutic diphenylcyclopropenone sensitization with weekly scalp DPC. Libraries were prepared through RACE. The listed sequencing device is NextSeq 500. TCRdb itself trimmed the public reads at Q25 with fastp, ran MiXCR and retained productive beta chains. When rows share a CDR3 protein, they turn into one entry using the most common DNA and genes. The sample profile shows 120,000 or so distinct CDR3 sequences; approximately 13% of them were found once. Together, the top ten hold around 0.99% of the sample. The sample here was whole blood, taken in connection with sensitization to the hapten diphenylcyclopropenone (DPC). These receptor sequences come from a man between 18 and 35 years old with alopecia areata. Some clones in this sample may be carry-over from other donors' samples.

This clonotype was counted only a few times. The gene calls are TRBV7-9 and TRBJ1-5, with 7 bases lining up with TRBD1. V dropped 1 base and J dropped 6; count of bases not matched to a gene: 6. CDR1 SEHNR and CDR2 FQNEAQ come from the germline V gene (reference sequence). This CDR3 region has 15 residues. The CDR3 coding sequence is TGTGCCAGCAGCTTAGGGGGGAACAGGGGTCAGCCCCAGCATTTT. Residues: CASSLGGNRGQPQHF. The variable domain in full, with the rest retrieved from reference TRBV7-9 and TRBJ1-5, is DTGVSQNPRHKITKRGQNVTFRCDPISEHNRLYWYRQTLGQGPEFLTYFQNEAQLEKSRLLSDRFSAERPKGSFSTLEIQRTEQGDSAMYLCASSLGGNRGQPQHFGDGTRLSIL.

This clonotype was seen at least ten times. The rearrangement links TRBV5-5 to TRBJ2-5; D not resolved. Trimming took 2 bases from V and 3 from J, leaving 8 bases between them. This CDR3 region has 13 residues. Germline V gives CDR1 SGHKS, CDR2 YYEKEE (reference sequence). The CDR3 region is CASSFGSEETQYF. Here the CDR3 DNA reads TGTGCCAGCAGCTTTGGTTCGGAAGAGACCCAGTACTTC.

The chain links TRBV6-4 to TRBJ1-2; D may be TRBD1 (6 bases). With 3 bases removed from V and 8 bases from J, the gap between germline ends came to 13 bases. This CDR3 is 13 amino acids long. Germline lookup yields CDR1 MRHNA and CDR2 SNTAGT. This CDR3 is CASSEFGTFGYTF. CDR3 bases: TGTGCCAGCAGTGAATTTGGGACATTCGGCTACACCTTC.

The rearrangement joins TRBV2 to TRBJ2-3, with TRBD1 as a possible D gene (5 bases). The CDR3 is made up of 15 amino acids. V gave up 2 bases and J gave up 2 bases, with 11 bases separating them. Per germline, CDR1 SNHLY and CDR2 FYNNEI. The CDR3 reads CASSERGLSTDTQYF. CDR3 DNA sequence: TGTGCCAGCAGTGAAAGGGGTCTATCCACAGATACGCAGTATTTT.

V gene TRBV18 combines with J gene TRBJ2-1, with 9 bases matching TRBD2. Germline trimming cut 0 bases from V and 5 bases from J; bases unmatched to any gene: 2. CDR1 is KGHSH and CDR2 is LQKENI in the germline V gene. The CDR3 consists of 15 residues. The CDR3 loop reads CASSPPSGGHNEQFF. Here the CDR3 DNA reads TGTGCCAGCTCACCACCTAGCGGGGGCCACAATGAGCAGTTCTTC.

In its sample, this clonotype was seen many times. The V call is TRBV20-1, the J call TRBJ1-5; 7 positions agree with TRBD1. Germline V gene data show CDR1 as DFQATT and CDR2 as SNEGSKA (reference sequence). CDR3 length: 15 amino acids. The J segment lost 5 bases and the V segment lost 1 base, leaving 8 bases of the junction unmatched. The CDR3 DNA reads TGCAGTGCTAGAGTAAGTCAGGGGGAGCATCAGCCCCAGCATTTT. Amino acids: CSARVSQGEHQPQHF.

The chain links TRBV7-9 to TRBJ1-1, with 7 nucleotides matching TRBD1. CDR1 SEHNR and CDR2 FQNEAQ come from the germline V gene (reference sequence). Losses at the gene ends were 4 bases for V and 1 base for J; bases not matched to a gene: 6. The CDR3 extends over 15 amino acids. The DNA for the CDR3 is TGTGCCAGCAGCTCTACCGGGACAGAGAACACTGAAGCTTTCTTT. Protein sequence: CASSSTGTENTEAFF.

This clonotype was found a few times. The chain couples TRBV20-1 to TRBJ2-5; D uncertain. The CDR3 totals 10 residues. Germline CDR1 reads DFQATT; CDR2 reads SNEGSKA (reference sequence). CDR3 amino acids: CSVLEETQYF. CDR3 coding DNA: TGCAGCGTTTTAGAGGAGACCCAGTACTTC.

This clonotype was counted a few times. This chain connects TRBV14 to TRBJ2-3, with D unresolved. V lost 2 bases, J lost 1 base, and 7 bases lay in between. The CDR3 is 14 residues long. CDR1 is SGHDN and CDR2 is FVKESK in the germline V gene. The CDR3 loop reads CASSQLIRTDTQYF. DNA for the CDR3: TGTGCCAGCAGCCAACTTATTCGCACAGATACGCAGTATTTT.

The table lists this clonotype with a few counts. The chain is built from TRBV7-9 and TRBJ1-1, with D uncertain. Germline V lookup: CDR1 SEHNR, CDR2 FQNEAQ (reference sequence). The CDR3 is made up of 16 amino acids. With 1 base removed from V and 3 bases from J, the gap between germline ends came to 15 bases. The CDR3 bases are TGTGCCAGCAGCTTAGGTCTCACCTTTGAGGACACTGAAGCTTTCTTT. Translating gives CASSLGLTFEDTEAFF.

The table lists this clonotype with many counts. J is TRBJ1-6 and V is TRBV12-3 or TRBV12-4; no reliable D call. V was cut by 7 bases and J by 0 bases, with 10 bases left in between. This CDR3 is 15 amino acids long. The CDR3 DNA is TGTGCCAGCATGGAGTGGAGCTCCTATAATTCACCCCTCCACTTT. Translation gives CASMEWSSYNSPLHF.

V usage is TRBV29-1 and J usage is TRBJ2-2; D is undetermined. Germline CDR1 reads SQVTM; CDR2 reads ANQGSEA. The CDR3 length is 13 residues. V lost 4 bases and J lost 6, with 12 bases in between. CDR3: CSVAPAPPGELFF. The DNA for the CDR3 is TGCAGCGTTGCCCCGGCCCCCCCCGGGGAGCTGTTTTTT.

The rearrangement links TRBV5-4 to TRBJ2-1; no reliable D call. V was trimmed by 1 base and J by 0 bases, leaving 8 bases between them. CDR1 is SGHNT and CDR2 is YYREEE in the germline V gene (reference sequence). This CDR3 comprises 15 residues. CDR3 sequence reads: CASSLYGFSYNEQFF. The CDR3 bases are TGTGCCAGCAGCTTGTATGGTTTCTCCTACAATGAGCAGTTCTTC.

Only a few counts were recorded for this clonotype. The chain couples TRBV9 to TRBJ2-7; D is unresolved. V was clipped by 5 bases and J by 3 bases, with 12 bases between them. Germline V gene lookup returns CDR1 SGDLS and CDR2 YYNGEE. CDR3 length: 13 amino acids. CDR3 residues: CASSPDVGYEQYF. CDR3 nucleotide sequence: TGTGCCAGCAGTCCGGACGTGGGCTACGAGCAGTACTTC.

At least ten counts were recorded for this clonotype. The chain has TRBV20-1 and TRBJ2-1; 7 bases match TRBD2. The germline gives CDR1 DFQATT, CDR2 SNEGSKA (reference sequence). V lost 0 bases and J lost 6; bases outside the gene matches: 8. This CDR3 is built from 15 residues. The DNA of the CDR3 is TGCAGTGCTAGAGACGCCGGTGGACTAGGCAATGAGCAGTTCTTC. This codes for CSARDAGGLGNEQFF.

The chain couples TRBV6-1 to TRBJ1-1; TRBD1 matches at 7 bases. CDR1 and CDR2 (germline): MNHNS, SASEGT. V was pared by 5 bases and J by 0 bases, with 6 bases of the junction left unmatched. The CDR3 length is 15 residues. The DNA of the CDR3 is TGTGCCAGCAGTTTTAAGACAGGGATGAACACTGAAGCTTTCTTT. This gives the protein CASSFKTGMNTEAFF.

V usage is TRBV24-1 and J usage is TRBJ2-7, with 7 bases aligning to TRBD1. This CDR3 spans 15 amino acids. With V trimmed by 3 bases and J by 2 bases, 6 bases remained unmatched. The germline V gene encodes CDR1 KGHDR and CDR2 SFDVKD. The CDR3 nucleotides are TGTGCCACCAGTGATGCCGGGACAGTCACCTACGAGCAGTACTTC. Encoded protein: CATSDAGTVTYEQYF.

This chain connects TRBV11-2 to TRBJ2-2, with 8 nucleotides matching TRBD1. The CDR3 has 15 amino acids. Losses at the gene ends were 0 bases for V and 5 bases for J; bases not matched to a gene: 2. CDR1 is SGHAT, CDR2 FQNNGV, per germline. The CDR3 loop is CASSLDRTGTGELFF. The CDR3 nucleotides are TGTGCCAGCAGCTTAGACCGGACAGGGACCGGGGAGCTGTTTTTT.

The chain carries TRBV4-3 and TRBJ2-3, with a possible D match to TRBD2 (6 bases). Germline CDR1 is LGHNA and CDR2 is YSLEER. The CDR3 consists of 15 residues. V was cut by 0 bases and J by 2 bases, with 9 bases left in between. CDR3 region: CASSQEPSVTDTQYF. The CDR3 nucleotides are TGCGCCAGCAGCCAAGAGCCTAGCGTCACAGATACGCAGTATTTT.

The rearrangement joins TRBV20-1 to TRBJ2-4; 16 bases are shared with TRBD2. The CDR3 runs 17 residues. Germline CDR1 and CDR2: DFQATT and SNEGSKA (reference sequence). After removal of 3 bases from V and 1 base from J, the junction contained 3 bases not matched to a gene. CDR3 sequence reads: CSASGTSGGAAKNIQYF. The CDR3 bases are TGCAGTGCTAGCGGGACTAGCGGGGGGGCGGCCAAAAACATTCAGTACTTC.

V and J are TRBV6-2 or TRBV6-3 and TRBJ2-7; 13 bases are shared with TRBD2. Trimming removed 5 bases from V and 2 bases from J; junction bases left unmatched: 3. Germline V lookup: CDR1 MNHEY, CDR2 SVGEGT. This CDR3 spans 15 amino acids. The CDR3 coding sequence is TGTGCCAGCAGTGGGACTAGCGGGGCCCCCTACGAGCAGTACTTC. Translation: CASSGTSGAPYEQYF.

V usage is TRBV12-3 or TRBV12-4 and J usage is TRBJ1-2, with a tentative D call TRBD1 (5 bases). The CDR3 is 13 residues long. The V end was cut by 5 bases, the J end by 8 bases, with 15 bases between. The CDR3 protein is CASSQSGYEGYTF. The CDR3 region has the DNA TGTGCCAGCAGTCAGTCAGGGTATGAAGGCTACACCTTC.

The rearrangement joins TRBV5-8 to TRBJ2-7; D not resolved. With 4 bases removed from V and 4 bases from J, the gap between germline ends came to 6 bases. Germline V gene sequence: CDR1 SGHTS, CDR2 YDEGEE. CDR3 length: 11 amino acids. CDR3 in amino acids: CASSPRYEQYV. The CDR3 nucleotides read TGTGCCAGCAGCCCAAGGTACGAGCAGTACGTC.

This clonotype was recorded a few times. The chain recombines TRBV4-3 with TRBJ2-7; TRBD1 agrees at 8 bases. Trimming cost V 0 bases and J 4 bases; bases outside gene matches: 11. The CDR3 has 17 amino acids. Germline V CDR1 and CDR2: LGHNA, YSLEER. The CDR3 here is CASSQDTPGQGTYEQYF. For the CDR3, the DNA is TGCGCCAGCAGCCAAGACACACCAGGACAGGGAACGTACGAGCAGTACTTC.

This chain connects TRBV29-1 to TRBJ1-1; D is unclear. This CDR3 is built from 11 residues. Looked up from germline, CDR1 is SQVTM and CDR2 is ANQGSEA. V shed 4 bases and J shed 4 bases, with 7 bases lying between them. The CDR3 region has the DNA TGCAGCGTTGCCCAATCCACTGAAGCTTTCTTT. This sequence encodes CSVAQSTEAFF.